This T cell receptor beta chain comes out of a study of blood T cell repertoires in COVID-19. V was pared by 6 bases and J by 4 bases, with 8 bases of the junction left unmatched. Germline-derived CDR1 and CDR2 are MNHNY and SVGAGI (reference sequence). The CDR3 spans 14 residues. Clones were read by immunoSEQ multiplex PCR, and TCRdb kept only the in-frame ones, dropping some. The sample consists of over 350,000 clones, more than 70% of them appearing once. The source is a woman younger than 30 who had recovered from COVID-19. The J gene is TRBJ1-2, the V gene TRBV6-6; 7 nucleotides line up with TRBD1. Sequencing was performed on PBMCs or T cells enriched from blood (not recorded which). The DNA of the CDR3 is TGTGCCAGCAGCTCCGACGGACAGGCCTATGGCTACACCTTC. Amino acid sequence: CASSSDGQAYGYTF.